What follows is one T cell receptor (beta chain) and its context. Its antigen is unknown. No per-base quality is available; no much larger clone lies one base away. The sample belongs to a study of post-analysis software for immune sequencing data (dated by TCRdb to the mid-2010s). Study-wide context: Recorded disease courses included relapsing-remitting, secondary progressive and progressive-relapsing multiple sclerosis, with some patients lacking subtype annotation. A subset of samples was prepared in parallel using single-end sample barcoding, then pooled and co-amplified after Illumina adapter ligation. The patient repertoires were compared against approximately eleven previously published healthy control repertoires obtained from donors aged about 6 to 28 years.

Libraries were constructed by PCR. Sequencing was performed on an Illumina HiSeq 2500. To reduce PCR and sequencing biases, unique molecular identifiers were built into the TCR beta cDNA libraries. Approximately 500,000 cDNA molecules were obtained per 1 to 10 million input T cells, so each molecule approximated one T cell. The same protocol used for the earlier healthy control dataset was applied to prepare and sequence the patient libraries. Within a given batch, samples were prepared together, multiplexed and sequenced on the same HiSeq lane. On the authors' methods: MIGEC handled the raw barcoded reads, throwing out single-read molecular identifier groups before consensus assembly and CDR3 extraction. Clonotype tables were post-analysed with VDJtools, and diversity was normalized by down-sampling all datasets to the smallest sample size. In repertoire overlap clustering, CDR3 amino acid sequences, but not nucleotide sequences, were matched to correct batch-related cross-sample contamination. TCRdb handled the public reads itself, with Q25 trimming in fastp and clone calling in MiXCR, and kept productive beta chains. Entries that share a CDR3 protein sequence are merged under the most common genes and DNA. For this entry, the V and J calls and clone size follow TCRdb and not the study's own pipeline. In this sample the table shows hundreds of thousands of distinct CDR3 sequences, roughly three fifths of which occur a single time. The ten most abundant clones make up around 11% of the sample.

Broad study findings and their caveats: Direct clustering with F measure revealed strong co-clustering of samples prepared in the same batch, which led to a batch-effect correction. Significantly lower normalized Chao1 diversity was found in multiple sclerosis patients than in controls, suggesting substantial peripheral T-cell clonal expansion. Significantly higher frequencies in patients than in controls were found for roughly 5 TRBV segments, including TRBV5-6, TRBV5-1 and TRBV20-1. The multiple sclerosis patient group was slightly younger than the control group.

TCR beta repertoires were profiled from peripheral blood of approximately 13 young patients with multiple sclerosis to demonstrate the VDJtools post-analysis software. Multiple sclerosis patients were children and adolescents aged about 6 to 16 years. Reading the germline V gene (reference sequence) gives CDR1 SEHNR and CDR2 FQNEAQ. From the cysteine up to the phenylalanine, the CDR3 has a length of 14 residues. Just the 42-base CDR3 DNA is kept, in frame starting at base 1. V lost 2 bases and J lost 2 bases; the stretch between them is 8 bases long. The source material was blood. The chain is encoded by TRBV7-9 joined to TRBJ2-3, with no confident D gene call. This clonotype was obtained from a girl aged 2-15 years with multiple sclerosis. The DNA sequence is TGTGCCAGCAGCTTAAGGCAAGACACAGATACGCAGTATTTT. Its translation is CASSLRQDTDTQYF.